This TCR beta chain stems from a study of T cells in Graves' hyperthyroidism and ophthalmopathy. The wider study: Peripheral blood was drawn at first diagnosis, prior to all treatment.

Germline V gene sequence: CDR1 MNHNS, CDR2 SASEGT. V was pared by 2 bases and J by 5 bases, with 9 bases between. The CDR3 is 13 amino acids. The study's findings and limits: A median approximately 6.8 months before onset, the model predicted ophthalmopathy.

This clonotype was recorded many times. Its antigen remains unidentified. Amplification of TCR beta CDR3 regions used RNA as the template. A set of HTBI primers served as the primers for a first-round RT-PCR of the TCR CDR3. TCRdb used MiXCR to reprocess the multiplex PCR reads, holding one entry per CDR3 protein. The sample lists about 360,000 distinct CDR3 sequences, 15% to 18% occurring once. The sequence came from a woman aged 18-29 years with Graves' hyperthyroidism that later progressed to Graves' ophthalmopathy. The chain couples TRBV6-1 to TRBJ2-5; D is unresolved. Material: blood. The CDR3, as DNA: TGTGCCAGCAGTGAAAAGGCCGAGGAGACCCAGTACTTC. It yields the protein CASSEKAEETQYF.